These 15 T cell receptor beta chains originate from one sample sequenced in a study of CD8 T cells in ankylosing spondylitis. TCRdb recomputed calls from the 5' RACE reads with MiXCR, one row per CDR3 protein. The table shows roughly 42,000 distinct CDR3 sequences, with roughly 2.6% occurring only once. The sequenced material came from blood, either unsorted or a sorted T cell fraction (not recorded which). The receptors come from a male donor with ankylosing spondylitis or in good health (not recorded which).

This clonotype was recorded many times. The chain's CDR3 is CASSLAGRTDTQYF. In DNA form, the CDR3 reads TGTGCCAGCAGCCTAGCGGGAAGGACAGATACGCAGTATTTT. The chain employs TRBV9 and TRBJ2-3, with 9 bases lining up with TRBD2. The CDR3 sequence is 14 residues long. Germline V lookup: CDR1 SGDLS, CDR2 YYNGEE. V lost 4 bases and J lost 3; bases outside the gene matches: 3.

Ten or more counts support this clonotype. The V call is TRBV9, the J call TRBJ2-2; 10 bases line up with TRBD2. The V gene's germline CDR1 is SGDLS and CDR2 YYNGEE. CDR3 size: 16 residues. V shed 0 bases, J shed 5 bases, and the junction held 4 bases outside the gene matches. The DNA for the CDR3 is TGTGCCAGCAGCGTAGGTCTAGCGGGAGCTACCGGGGAGCTGTTTTTT. Translating it yields CASSVGLAGATGELFF.

This clonotype was seen repeatedly, ten times or more. CDR3 residues: CASSVSSGRARSTDTQYF. The CDR3 DNA reads as TGTGCCAGCAGCGTATCTAGCGGGAGGGCCAGAAGCACAGATACGCAGTATTTT. The V call is TRBV9, the J call TRBJ2-3; 12 nucleotides agree with TRBD2. The length of the CDR3 is 18 residues. Germline V CDR1 and CDR2: SGDLS, YYNGEE. With 1 base clipped from V and 0 bases from J, the junction kept 6 bases outside the gene matches. Full variable domain (rest looked up from reference TRBV9 and TRBJ2-3): DSGVTQTPKHLITATGQRVTLRCSPRSGDLSVYWYQQSLDQGLQFLIQYYNGEERAKGNILERFSAQQFPDLHSELNLSSLELGDSALYFCASSVSSGRARSTDTQYFGPGTRLTVL.

This clonotype was observed many times. The J gene is TRBJ2-1, the V gene TRBV9; D is perhaps TRBD1 or TRBD2 (5 bases each). CDR1 is SGDLS and CDR2 is YYNGEE in the germline V gene. Trimming pared 3 bases from V and 7 bases from J, leaving 17 bases between. This CDR3 spans 15 amino acids. DNA of the CDR3: TGTGCCAGCAGCGGAGGGGTTGGTCCCCGGAATGAGCAGTTCTTC. As protein: CASSGGVGPRNEQFF.

This clonotype was counted ten times or more. The chain has TRBV9 and TRBJ2-4, with D possibly being TRBD1 (6 bases). This CDR3 is built from 16 residues. The V end lost 3 bases, the J end lost 1 base, and 14 bases lay between the germline ends. The germline V gene has CDR1 SGDLS and CDR2 YYNGEE. The CDR3 sequence: CASSAHARGAKNIQYF. CDR3 nucleotides: TGTGCCAGCAGCGCGCACGCCAGGGGTGCCAAAAACATTCAGTACTTC.

At least ten counts were recorded for this clonotype. V is TRBV9 and J is TRBJ1-6; 11 bases are a match to TRBD1. Germline V gives CDR1 SGDLS, CDR2 YYNGEE. Trimming removed 0 bases from V and 10 bases from J; junction bases left unmatched: 6. The CDR3 covers 16 residues. This chain's CDR3 is CASSVDGDRGRSPLHF. The CDR3 region has the DNA TGTGCCAGCAGCGTAGATGGGGACAGGGGGAGGTCACCCCTCCACTTT.

This clonotype was counted many times. V usage is TRBV9 and J usage is TRBJ2-5; perhaps TRBD1 as D (6 bases). Per germline, CDR1 SGDLS and CDR2 YYNGEE. The CDR3 spans 15 residues. V lost 4 bases, J lost 2 bases, and 15 bases lay in between. The CDR3 nucleotides read TGTGCCAGCAGCTTGGTTGGGACATCGCAAGAGACCCAGTACTTC. Translated: CASSLVGTSQETQYF.

This clonotype was picked up many times. The rearrangement links TRBV9 to TRBJ2-1; 7 bases align to TRBD2. Germline CDR1 and CDR2: SGDLS and YYNGEE. V shed 4 bases, J shed 0 bases, and the junction held 10 bases outside the gene matches. The CDR3 totals 17 residues. CDR3 sequence (DNA): TGTGCCAGCAGCCCTCTACCTAGCGGAAGCTCCTACAATGAGCAGTTCTTC. This translates into CASSPLPSGSSYNEQFF.

This clonotype came up many times. The J gene is TRBJ1-1, the V gene TRBV9; D uncertain. V was cut by 0 bases and J by 5 bases, with 11 bases left in between. This CDR3 is built from 14 residues. Germline V gene sequence: CDR1 SGDLS, CDR2 YYNGEE. The chain's CDR3 is CASSVVPGSTEAFF. The CDR3 nucleotides are TGTGCCAGCAGCGTAGTGCCGGGTAGTACTGAAGCTTTCTTT. The variable domain in full, with the rest retrieved from reference TRBV9 and TRBJ1-1, is DSGVTQTPKHLITATGQRVTLRCSPRSGDLSVYWYQQSLDQGLQFLIQYYNGEERAKGNILERFSAQQFPDLHSELNLSSLELGDSALYFCASSVVPGSTEAFFGQGTRLTVV.

In this sample, this clonotype turned up many times. The chain recombines TRBV9 with TRBJ1-2; TRBD1 agrees at 11 bases. V lost 5 bases to trimming and J lost 4 bases; unmatched junction nucleotides: 13. CDR3 length equals 17 residues. Per germline, CDR1 SGDLS and CDR2 YYNGEE. CDR3 nucleotide sequence: TGTGCCAGCAGACCGGGACAGGGGGAGAAGATAGGCTATGGCTACACCTTC. Its translation: CASRPGQGEKIGYGYTF.

The chain uses TRBV9 and TRBJ2-5, with TRBD2 matching 9 bases. The junction had 10 bases not matched to a gene; V was cut back by 2 bases and J by 5 bases. CDR1 is SGDLS and CDR2 is YYNGEE in the germline V gene. The CDR3 consists of 16 residues. This CDR3 is CASSVGTSTRSETQYF. The DNA of the CDR3 is TGTGCCAGCAGCGTGGGGACTAGCACCCGAAGTGAGACCCAGTACTTC.

About this clonotype itself: This may stem from a read error, because a much larger clone lies one nucleotide away. J is TRBJ2-7 and V is TRBV9; D gene unclear. The CDR3 consists of 15 residues. V was pared by 0 bases and J by 0 bases, with 10 bases between. The V gene's germline CDR1 is SGDLS and CDR2 YYNGEE. The CDR3 coding sequence is TGTGCCAGCAGCGTAGGGGCTACCGGCTCCTACGAGCAGTACTTC. It encodes CASSVGATGSYEQYF.

Note on this clonotype: This may be a read error: a much more frequent sequence differs by one nucleotide. The rearrangement links TRBV9 to TRBJ2-2; D call uncertain. V shed 0 bases and J shed 9 bases, with 12 bases lying between them. The CDR3 is 14 amino acids. Per the germline V gene, CDR1 is SGDLS and CDR2 is YYNGEE. CDR3: CASSVGVDARELFF. The CDR3 region has the DNA TGTGCCAGCAGCGTAGGGGTTGACGCCCGGGAGCTGTTTTTT. Combining the CDR3 with reference TRBV9 and TRBJ2-2 gives the whole variable domain DSGVTQTPKHLITATGQRVTLRCSPRSGDLSVYWYQQSLDQGLQFLIQYYNGEERAKGNILERFSAQQFPDLHSELNLSSLELGDSALYFCASSVGVDARELFFGEGSRLTVL.

The sample holds many counts of this clonotype. The rearrangement links TRBV9 to TRBJ2-2; no reliable D call. The CDR3 totals 18 residues. Trimming shortened V by 0 bases and J by 0 bases, and 15 bases separated the two germline ends. Germline loops: CDR1 SGDLS, CDR2 YYNGEE. CDR3 bases: TGTGCCAGCAGCGTAGCGGGCAGCCAAGCCGCGAACACCGGGGAGCTGTTTTTT. Amino acid sequence: CASSVAGSQAANTGELFF.

Ten or more counts support this clonotype. The rearrangement uses TRBV9 and TRBJ2-7, with a tentative D call TRBD2 (5 bases). V was pared by 0 bases and J by 5 bases, with 12 bases between. This CDR3 is built from 14 residues. The germline V gene encodes CDR1 SGDLS and CDR2 YYNGEE. In nucleotides, the CDR3 is TGTGCCAGCAGCGTAGTTCCGGGGTACCACGAGCAGTACTTC. It encodes CASSVVPGYHEQYF.